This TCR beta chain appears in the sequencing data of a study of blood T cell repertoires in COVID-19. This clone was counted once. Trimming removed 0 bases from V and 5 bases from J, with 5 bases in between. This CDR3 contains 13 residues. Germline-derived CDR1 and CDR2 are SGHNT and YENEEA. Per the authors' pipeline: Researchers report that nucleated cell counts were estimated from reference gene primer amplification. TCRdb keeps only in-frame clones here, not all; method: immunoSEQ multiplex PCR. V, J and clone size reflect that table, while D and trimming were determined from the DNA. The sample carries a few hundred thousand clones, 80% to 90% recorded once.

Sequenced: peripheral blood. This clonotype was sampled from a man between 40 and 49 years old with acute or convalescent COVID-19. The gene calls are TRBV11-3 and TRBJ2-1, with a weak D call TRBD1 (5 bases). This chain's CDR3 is CASSLDRDNEQFF. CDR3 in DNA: TGTGCCAGCAGCTTAGACAGGGACAATGAGCAGTTCTTC.